This T cell receptor beta chain was recorded in a study of shared clonotypes between healthy human individuals. Study summary: Participating donors consisted of a couple of women and a few men aged 18 to 49.

CD45RA-negative memory and CD45RA+ naive subsets were split from the CD4+ cells. Sorted-subset replicate PCRs used 200 ng of genomic DNA. This amount corresponded to about 30,000 T cell genomes. Clones were read by immunoSEQ multiplex PCR, and TCRdb kept only the in-frame ones, dropping some. Here the sample spans roughly 2.4 million clones, approximately 94% being singletons. The receptor comes from a man aged 18-30 years in good health. The sample consisted of naive CD4+ T cells sorted from blood. This sample's subset: CD45RA+ positively selected.

The chain's CDR3 is CASSLAERSGPNEQFF. DNA for the CDR3: TGTGCCAGCAGCTTAGCGGAACGGAGCGGGCCCAATGAGCAGTTCTTC. The chain uses TRBV7-6 and TRBJ2-1; maybe TRBD2 (6 bases). V was trimmed by 0 bases and J by 6 bases, leaving 15 bases between them. The CDR3 sequence is 16 residues long. CDR1 SGHVS and CDR2 FNYEAQ come from the germline V gene.